These 28 T cell receptor beta chains share one sample of origin, sequenced in a study of blood T cell repertoires in COVID-19. Only in-frame clones appear in the TCRdb table, and some are missing; sequencing was by immunoSEQ multiplex PCR. Here the sample spans fewer than 250,000 clones, around 90% being singletons. Material for sequencing was peripheral blood. The origin of the receptors is a man younger than 45 with COVID-19, enrolled during active disease.

This clone came up once. The gene calls are TRBV14 and TRBJ1-1; 7 nucleotides match TRBD1. The CDR3 loop spans 14 amino acids. V was clipped by 4 bases and J by 7 bases; unmatched bases: 9. Germline V lookup: CDR1 SGHDN, CDR2 FVKESK. The CDR3 sequence is CASSPFEGANEAFF. CDR3 in DNA: TGTGCCAGCAGCCCTTTTGAGGGGGCAAATGAAGCTTTCTTT.

This clone was seen a single time. This rearrangement joins TRBV6-1 to TRBJ1-2; 7 bases fit TRBD1. The V gene's germline CDR1 is MNHNS and CDR2 SASEGT. The CDR3 loop spans 15 amino acids. Trimming cost V 0 bases and J 4 bases; bases outside gene matches: 5. The CDR3 here is CASSEAPRTGYGYTF. CDR3 sequence (DNA): TGTGCCAGCAGTGAAGCGCCCCGGACAGGCTATGGCTACACCTTC.

This chain links TRBV27 with TRBJ2-7; TRBD1 agrees at 9 bases. V lost 9 bases to trimming and J lost 6 bases; unmatched junction nucleotides: 21. The CDR3 consists of 17 residues. Germline V lookup: CDR1 MNHEY, CDR2 SMNVEV (reference sequence). The CDR3 loop reads CARSRTGAHLLEGEQYF. The CDR3 DNA reads as TGTGCCAGATCAAGGACAGGGGCTCATCTTCTCGAAGGCGAGCAGTACTTC.

The CDR3 DNA is TGTGCCAGCAGTGAATTGGGGGACAGGGGGACCGGGGAGCTGTTTTTT. Protein: CASSELGDRGTGELFF. The chain couples TRBV25-1 to TRBJ2-2; 11 positions match TRBD1. The CDR3 totals 16 residues. Germline CDR1 and CDR2: MGHDK and SYGVNS. V dropped 1 base and J dropped 5; count of bases not matched to a gene: 3.

The V call is TRBV11-1, the J call TRBJ2-4, with a weak D call TRBD2 (5 bases). V was pared by 3 bases and J by 7 bases, with 7 bases between. Germline V gives CDR1 SGHAT, CDR2 FQDESV (reference sequence). The CDR3 has 12 amino acids. The CDR3 sequence is CASSLTGNIQYF. CDR3 nucleotides: TGTGCCAGCAGCTTGACGGGGAACATTCAGTACTTC.

The J gene is TRBJ1-2, the V gene TRBV15; the match to TRBD1 covers 7 bases. The CDR3 consists of 19 residues. After removal of 1 base from V and 2 bases from J, the junction contained 16 bases not matched to a gene. CDR1 is LNHNV and CDR2 is YYDKDF in the germline V gene (reference sequence). CDR3 DNA: TGTGCCACCAGCAGAGCCCCCCTCCGCTCGACAGGGCAGAACTATGGCTACACCTTC. This sequence encodes CATSRAPLRSTGQNYGYTF. Based on the CDR3 plus reference TRBV15 and TRBJ1-2, the full variable domain is DAMVIQNPRYQVTQFGKPVTLSCSQTLNHNVMYWYQQKSSQAPKLLFHYYDKDFNNEADTPDNFQSRRPNTSFCFLDIRSPGLGDTAMYLCATSRAPLRSTGQNYGYTFGSGTRLTVV.

The rearrangement links TRBV25-1 to TRBJ2-7, with a weak D call TRBD1 (5 bases). The germline V and J ends were trimmed by 9 bases and 4 bases, with 10 bases remaining between them. Germline V gene sequence: CDR1 MGHDK, CDR2 SYGVNS. This CDR3 contains 11 residues. The DNA of the CDR3 is TGTGCCAGTTCGCAGGGATACGAGCAGTACTTC. The encoded protein is CASSQGYEQYF.

This clone was seen only once. The rearrangement joins TRBV6-6 to TRBJ1-1; a weak D match, TRBD1 (5 bases). Looked up from germline, CDR1 is MNHNY and CDR2 is SVGAGI (reference sequence). The CDR3 totals 14 residues. Trimming pared 2 bases from V and 4 bases from J, leaving 11 bases between. The CDR3: CASSYGALGTEAFF. The CDR3 nucleotides read TGTGCCAGCAGTTACGGGGCTCTGGGCACTGAAGCTTTCTTT.

The rearrangement links TRBV6-5 to TRBJ1-2; TRBD1 aligns across 7 bases. CDR1 is MNHEY, CDR2 SVGAGI, per germline. Trimming cost V 4 bases and J 7 bases; bases outside gene matches: 6. This CDR3 is 13 amino acids long. CDR3: CASSSQGTGGYTF. The CDR3, as DNA: TGTGCCAGCAGTTCACAGGGGACGGGTGGCTACACCTTC.

The V and J genes are TRBV6-5 and TRBJ2-2; D remains ambiguous. CDR1 is MNHEY, CDR2 SVGAGI, per germline. This CDR3 has 16 amino acids. Trimming took off 0 bases at V and 4 bases at J, with 12 bases between the two ends. The CDR3: CASSYSSLTLTGELFF. The CDR3 nucleotides are TGTGCCAGCAGTTACTCGAGCCTAACCCTCACCGGGGAGCTGTTTTTT.

J is TRBJ1-1 and V is TRBV15, with 8 bases aligning to TRBD1. The CDR3 covers 15 residues. V trimming: 3 bases; J trimming: 0 bases; junction bases outside the gene matches: 3. CDR1 LNHNV and CDR2 YYDKDF come from the germline V gene (reference sequence). The CDR3 protein is CATSRAGGVNTEAFF. DNA of the CDR3: TGTGCCACCAGCAGGGCAGGGGGCGTGAACACTGAAGCTTTCTTT.

This chain connects TRBV12-3 or TRBV12-4 to TRBJ2-1; D remains ambiguous. CDR3 size: 13 residues. V was clipped by 1 base and J by 8 bases, with 9 bases between them. The CDR3 region is CASSLGDFYEQFF. DNA of the CDR3: TGTGCCAGCAGTTTAGGAGATTTCTATGAGCAGTTCTTC.

The chain employs TRBV19 and TRBJ2-3; 8 nucleotides agree with TRBD2. Germline values: CDR1 LNHDA, CDR2 SQIVND (reference sequence). This CDR3 spans 15 amino acids. The V gene end was trimmed by 2 bases and the J gene end by 5 bases; junction bases not matched to a gene: 6. CDR3 in amino acids: CASSIRGGPGDTQYF. The CDR3 DNA reads as TGTGCCAGTAGTATACGGGGGGGCCCGGGAGATACGCAGTATTTT.

The chain has TRBV20-1 and TRBJ2-6, with D possibly being TRBD1 (6 bases). From germline, CDR1 is DFQATT and CDR2 SNEGSKA (reference sequence). V was shortened by 3 bases and J by 1 base, with 10 bases between the two germline ends. This CDR3 comprises 15 residues. The CDR3 coding sequence is TGCAGTGCTAGTAAAGGGGGATCTGGGGCCAACGTCCTGACTTTC. Its protein is CSASKGGSGANVLTF.

The rearrangement links TRBV10-1 to TRBJ2-1, with 11 bases lining up with TRBD2. The CDR3 sequence is 17 residues long. V dropped 3 bases and J dropped 5; count of bases not matched to a gene: 9. From germline, CDR1 is WNHNN and CDR2 SYGVQD (reference sequence). The CDR3 loop reads CASSEHRLAGSHNEQFF. The CDR3 DNA sequence: TGCGCCAGCAGTGAACACCGACTAGCGGGGTCCCACAATGAGCAGTTCTTC.

The rearrangement links TRBV18 to TRBJ1-4; D perhaps matches TRBD1 (5 bases). Germline CDR1 is KGHSH and CDR2 is LQKENI. V was pared by 3 bases and J by 0 bases, with 14 bases between. The CDR3 extends over 17 amino acids. CDR3 protein: CASSPRDLPATNEKLFF. CDR3 nucleotide sequence: TGTGCCAGCTCACCGCGGGACCTCCCTGCAACTAATGAAAAACTGTTTTTT.

This sequence joins TRBV11-2 and TRBJ2-2, with a tentative D call TRBD2 (6 bases). Between the trimmed V and J ends, which lost 5 bases and 0 bases, there was a span of 13 bases. CDR3 length: 16 residues. The V gene's germline CDR1 is SGHAT and CDR2 FQNNGV. The CDR3 DNA reads TGTGCCAGCAGCCCCATTTCGGGGGCGAACACCGGGGAGCTGTTTTTT. This translates into CASSPISGANTGELFF. The variable domain in full, completed from reference TRBV11-2 and TRBJ2-2, reads EAGVAQSPRYKIIEKRQSVAFWCNPISGHATLYWYQQILGQGPKLLIQFQNNGVVDDSQLPKDRFSAERLKGVDSTLKIQPAKLEDSAVYLCASSPISGANTGELFFGEGSRLTVL.

This rearrangement joins TRBV9 to TRBJ1-1; TRBD1 aligns across 8 bases. The CDR3 totals 15 residues. V lost 4 bases, J lost 0 bases, and 5 bases stayed unmatched. Germline V gives CDR1 SGDLS, CDR2 YYNGEE. In DNA, the CDR3 is TGTGCCAGCAGCCCAGGACAGGGACTGAACACTGAAGCTTTCTTT. Its protein product is CASSPGQGLNTEAFF.

The V gene is TRBV5-3, the J gene TRBJ2-1, with 7 bases identical to TRBD1. TRBV5-3 is labeled an ORF, and its function is uncertain. CDR3 size: 14 residues. With 3 bases clipped from V and 2 bases from J, the junction kept 2 bases outside the gene matches. The CDR3 DNA reads as TGTGCCAGAAGCTACAGGGGCCCCTACAATGAGCAGTTCTTC. It codes for CARSYRGPYNEQFF.

The CDR3 is CASSSGALAGTDTQYF. The CDR3, as DNA: TGTGCCAGCAGCTCCGGGGCCCTCGCGGGGACAGATACGCAGTATTTT. J is TRBJ2-3 and V is TRBV11-2, with D tentatively TRBD2 (6 bases). The CDR3 extends over 16 amino acids. CDR1 and CDR2 from the germline V gene are SGHAT and FQNNGV. Trimming left V 4 bases short and J 3 bases short, with 17 bases between.

A note on this clone: The junction does not match germline at one end; this may be a read error. The chain uses TRBV3-1 (or the pseudogene TRBV3-2) and TRBJ1-3, with a tentative D call TRBD1 (5 bases). CDR1 and CDR2 from the germline V gene are LGHDT and YNNKEL (reference sequence). The CDR3 is made up of 15 amino acids. The CDR3 reads CASSQGGQAGNTIYF. CDR3 DNA: TGTGCCAGCAGCCAAGGGGGCCAGGCTGGGAACACCATATATTTT.

V and J are TRBV15 and TRBJ1-1; TRBD1 might be the D (6 bases). Germline CDR1 is LNHNV and CDR2 is YYDKDF (reference sequence). Between the trimmed V and J ends, which lost 5 bases and 1 base, there was a span of 11 bases. This CDR3 is built from 14 residues. In DNA form, the CDR3 reads TGTGCCACCAGCGCCTGGACAGCGAACACTGAAGCTTTCTTT. Translation gives CATSAWTANTEAFF.

This chain links TRBV6-5 with TRBJ2-2; 7 nucleotides align to TRBD1. The germline gives CDR1 MNHEY, CDR2 SVGAGI. This CDR3 is 14 amino acids long. The V segment lost 2 bases and the J segment 7 bases; nucleotides outside the gene matches: 4. In nucleotides, the CDR3 is TGTGCCAGCAGTTACAGGGGGCCGGTCGGGGAGCTGTTTTTT. Translating it yields CASSYRGPVGELFF.

The chain carries TRBV29-1 and TRBJ2-5; 8 bases are shared with TRBD1. J gave up 5 bases and V 8 bases, and 10 bases lay outside the gene matches. This CDR3 has 13 residues. The germline CDR1 and CDR2 sequences are SQVTM and ANQGSEA. CDR3 in DNA: TGCAGCCTTCGGACAGGGTCTCGGGAGACCCAGTACTTC. This codes for CSLRTGSRETQYF.

The chain is built from TRBV6-5 and TRBJ2-5; 15 bases agree with TRBD2. Germline V CDR1 and CDR2: MNHEY, SVGAGI. The CDR3 contains 14 residues. J lost 7 bases, V lost 6 bases, and 3 bases had no gene match. CDR3: CASRRTSGGATQYF. The CDR3 DNA reads as TGTGCCAGCAGGCGGACTAGCGGGGGGGCGACCCAGTACTTC.

This CDR3 reads CASSVGQGYNSPLHF. For the CDR3, the DNA is TGTGCCAGCAGCGTAGGTCAGGGCTATAATTCACCCCTCCACTTT. The rearrangement links TRBV9 to TRBJ1-6; TRBD1 might be the D (5 bases). This CDR3 comprises 15 residues. Trimming took 0 bases from V and 3 from J, leaving 7 bases between them. The germline V gene has CDR1 SGDLS and CDR2 YYNGEE.

V gene TRBV5-1 combines with J gene TRBJ2-5, with D possibly matching TRBD2 (5 bases). Germline CDR1 reads SGHRS; CDR2 reads YFSETQ. Trimming stripped 0 bases from V and 5 bases from J, with 11 bases between. The CDR3 covers 14 residues. CDR3 DNA sequence: TGCGCCAGCAGCTTGGGGCTAGCATCGGAGACCCAGTACTTC. Its protein product is CASSLGLASETQYF.

The chain recombines TRBV6-5 with TRBJ1-3; a weak D match, TRBD1 (6 bases). Trimming cost V 5 bases and J 4 bases, with 15 bases left between them. This CDR3 has 15 residues. Germline V gene data show CDR1 as MNHEY and CDR2 as SVGAGI. CDR3 DNA: TGTGCCAGCAGTCTTATACAGGGAGCGGGAAACACCATATATTTT. It yields the protein CASSLIQGAGNTIYF.